One TCR beta chain is described in this entry. The V gene's germline CDR1 is LGHNA and CDR2 YNFKEQ. The CDR3 consists of 16 residues. The V end was cut by 2 bases, the J end by 1 base, with 11 bases between. Symptom resolution, clearance, or two negative PCRs marked donors in Cohort 3 as recovered. The data derive from a study of blood T cell repertoires in COVID-19. Turning to the study itself: Specimens from acute and convalescent COVID-19 originated in the United States, Italy and Spain. T cells, B-cell-depleted T cells, or PBMCs provided the cDNA or gDNA that served as material.

The method was immunoSEQ multiplex PCR; TCRdb's version includes in-frame clones alone and lacks a portion of them. The table has around 160,000 clones, 80% seen once. The sequencing input was PBMCs or T cells enriched from blood (not recorded which). This chain links TRBV4-2 with TRBJ1-4, with a possible D match to TRBD1 (6 bases). This sequence was found in a man aged 35-49 years who had recovered from COVID-19. Written as DNA, the CDR3 is TGTGCCAGCAGCCAAAACCTACAGGGAACTAATGAAAAACTGTTTTTT. Translated, it gives CASSQNLQGTNEKLFF.